This T cell receptor beta chain was recovered during a study of cytomegalovirus exposure and HLA in healthy donors listed by TCRdb under 2017. Turning to the overall study: An earlier analysis of roughly 500 of the donors reported approximately 300 Gb of sequence data and 95 million to 130 million unique TCR beta sequences obtained from roughly 180 million T cells. An early release covering 550 to 650 HLA-typed donors comprised about 320 gigabases of sequencing data and approximately 80 million unique TCR sequences. The genetic ancestry cluster associated with self-reported Caucasian donors included 70% to 85% of the roughly 400 genotyped donors. The study aimed to test whether signatures of past pathogen exposure could be identified by cataloging public T cell receptors. The study used immunosequencing to profile the T cell repertoires of 666 subjects and linked those repertoires to cytomegalovirus serostatus. Along with the approximately 600-subject first cohort, a separate validation cohort of over 90 different subjects was used. High-throughput TCR immunosequencing, statistical association of individual TCRs with disease status, and machine learning were combined to predict cytomegalovirus infection status. A later analysis re-analyzed previously published TCR beta repertoires from approximately 670 donors and added high-resolution HLA genotyping to study TCR occurrence patterns. Rather than using new phenotypic data, the later analysis identified candidate immune exposures from TCR beta sequences and from how often those sequences occurred across donors. In an earlier analysis of over 550 of the donors, high-throughput TCR beta sequencing was used to judge whether each TCR beta V gene segment behaved as functional or pseudogenic. Donor age, sex, ethnicity and CMV serostatus were compiled together with the repertoire data. Genome-wide SNP genotypes for about three fifths of the roughly 700 donors were used in a later genetic analysis, which treated that subset as a discovery cohort. All discovery cohort repertoires had been generated using a single sequencing platform. Both class I and class II loci were covered by HLA typing, at four-digit resolution. Typing coverage differed by locus: A, B, C, DRB1 and DQB1 were typed in about 620-640 donors, DQA1 in approximately 520, DPA1 in approximately 610, and DPB1 in 400 to 490. Roughly 5 DR-DQ haplotypes were handled as single units for association and clustering, since linkage in the cohort was strong. Across approximately 420 genotyped donors of the cohort, an average of roughly 230,000 unique TCR beta nucleotide sequences per donor were sequenced, and roughly 17% of those sequences were non-productive.

Libraries were made using the immunoSEQ multiplex PCR assay. For the multiplex PCR, a mixture combining 60 forward primers for TCR Vbeta segments and 13 reverse primers for TCR Jbeta segments was used. The CDR3 region of rearranged TCR beta genes was amplified from genomic DNA by a multiplex PCR assay. The Illumina HiSeq System was used to sequence the amplified TCR beta libraries as 87-base-pair reads. From the authors' description of their analysis: In a later analysis, some 80 million unique TCR beta chains were counted across the roughly 610 repertoires, and about 9.9 million of these chains were shared by at least two donors. To remove PCR and sequencing errors, raw reads were error-corrected and collapsed into unique sequences using a nearest-neighbor algorithm that merged closely related sequences. CDR3 sequences were aligned to IMGT reference sequences to assign V, D and J gene segments. Each retained sequence needed at least a six-nucleotide match to both a V gene segment and a J gene segment. A rearrangement counted as productive if the CDR3 had no stop codons and remained in frame with V and J, and every other rearrangement counted as non-productive. Following IMGT convention, CDR3 was defined as the stretch from the second conserved V-encoded cysteine to the conserved J-encoded phenylalanine. In an earlier analysis of more than 550 of the donors, sequences lacking an unambiguous match to a single V gene segment were excluded. In an earlier analysis of about 590 of the donors, a V segment was called functional when productive rearrangements were above 56.7%, and segregating when the standard deviation between donors exceeded 5%. To diagnose cytomegalovirus status from the catalog of TCR beta chain sequences, a statistical classification framework was built. In a later analysis, TCR nucleotide sequences were compared against IMGT/GENE-DB human TR gene sequences so that V and J genes could be assigned. In a later analysis, CDR3 sequences and most-parsimonious VDJ recombination scenarios were assigned using the TCRdist pipeline. In a later analysis, each TCR beta chain was defined by its CDR3 amino acid sequence together with its V-gene family, and reads lacking a unique V-gene family were excluded. To address suspected cross-contamination and a sequencing artifact, a later analysis removed 450 to 700 highly shared, low-generation-probability nucleotide sequences. A later analysis calculated a clonal expansion index for each public chain from normalized within-repertoire ranks of inferred template counts. Generation probabilities in a later analysis came from a VDJ recombination model fitted to out-of-frame rearrangements, and those results were checked against IGoR. A later analysis scored TCR-TCR, TCR-HLA and TCR-CMV co-occurrence with hypergeometric tests, applying a repertoire-size bias correction to TCR pairs. In a later analysis, false discovery rates were estimated by permuting HLA or CMV assignments 20 times. In a later analysis, co-occurring TCRs were grouped with DBSCAN, and TCRdist sequence similarity was added when clustering was performed within HLA-allele-positive subsets. Repertoires with fewer than 30,000 or more than 120,000 public chains were left out of co-occurrence clustering, as were five repertoires with anomalous nucleotide sharing. Entries here come from immuneACCESS through TCRdb and include only in-frame sequences with V and J called. Some clones fail to appear in such tables; in the studies checked, an unresolved V gene covers under half of the shortfall, and the cause of the remainder is unknown. For V, J and clone size, that table is used; D and trimming come from the DNA. The table for this sample lists about 130,000 clones; 80% of them were counted only once. More than 8% of the sample lies in the top ten.

The CDR3, cysteine through phenylalanine, is 16 amino acids long. Solely the CDR3 DNA is kept, with 48 bases framed from the first base. The cohort consisted of 666 healthy bone marrow donors. At the time of sampling, every cohort member was nominally healthy, though immune exposures that went unrecorded were likely present. The donor was CMV seropositive and belonged to the group of 250 to 300 seropositive cohort members. Every donor gave a peripheral blood sample, and the peripheral blood mononuclear cells from that sample were used for TCR beta sequencing. The Qiagen DNeasy Blood Extraction Kit was used to extract genomic DNA from the blood cell samples. Here is what the overall study found, with its caveats: Across donors, most TCR sequences were observed very rarely, whereas some public TCRs were present in many individuals. The authors suggested that the approach could potentially be extended to other disease states and immunological phenotypes. Because some donors lacked HLA typing at each locus, the association tests relied only on the typed subset. In a later analysis, HLA-associated TCR beta chains showed more clonal expansion and lower generation probabilities than non-associated chains that were equally common. A further reported finding was that TCR beta sequences accurately predicted the HLA-A and HLA-B alleles for most subjects in the first cohort. A later genetic analysis associated a missense DCLRE1C variant with V-gene and J-gene trimming of TCR beta chains, and an independent cohort replicated the association. Strong co-occurrence of HLA alleles, especially DR and DQ, made assigning TCR associations to individual alleles difficult. At a false discovery rate of 0.05, a later analysis linked approximately 18,000 TCR beta sequences to specific HLA alleles. The study listed 150 to 200 TCR beta chains as associated with cytomegalovirus. Roughly uniform sequencing depth across donors was assumed in presence/absence analyses, although this assumption may not hold. A later analysis reported that several top co-occurrence clusters appeared linked to parvovirus B19, influenza, CMV and Epstein-Barr virus. The 87-base-pair reads could not distinguish some IMGT-functional V segments, including TRBV6-2 and TRBV6-3, so those segments were excluded. A few of the identified cytomegalovirus-associated TCR beta chains were confirmed in vitro to be specific for cytomegalovirus antigens. According to a later analysis, TCR association rates differed among HLA loci, with DRB1 alleles showing the most associated TCRs and HLA-C alleles showing the fewest. Immune exposure information for the cohort was limited to CMV serostatus. Cytomegalovirus status was reported to be diagnosed by the classifier with high specificity and sensitivity in both the original and validation cohorts. In this cohort, only TCR beta chains were sequenced, and detectable features were limited by the absence of alpha or paired-chain data. Broadly in line with IMGT annotations, most TCR beta V segments showed up in productive rearrangements about 87% or about 30% of the time in an earlier analysis of approximately 640 of the donors. Correlated functional status among segregating V segments might reflect linkage disequilibrium, but an unknown experimental factor could not be ruled out. A later genetic analysis reported fewer N-insertions in productive TCRs among donors in an Asian-associated ancestry cluster than the roughly 650-donor mean. According to a later analysis, most CMV-associated TCR beta chains appeared to be HLA-restricted, and the HLA associations seemed to be driven largely by CMV exposure. A group of highly shared sequence variants was considered likely to be a technical artifact of the sequencing pipeline. The earlier analysis of nearly 600 of the donors excluded 15 to 20 rarely observed V segments, including chromosome 9 orphons, because counts were too low.

This clone was found a few times. It has no known antigen specificity. No much larger clonotype is one base removed from it; base qualities were not supplied. The V and J segments used are TRBV21-1 and TRBJ1-5. TRBV21-1 represents a pseudogene. Source material: PBMCs. The sequence was obtained from a man aged 25-45 years in good health and CMV-seropositive. CDR3 sequence: CASSKQVEAGDQPQHF. The sequence in DNA is TGTGCCAGCAGCAAACAAGTCGAGGCCGGGGATCAGCCCCAGCATTTT.